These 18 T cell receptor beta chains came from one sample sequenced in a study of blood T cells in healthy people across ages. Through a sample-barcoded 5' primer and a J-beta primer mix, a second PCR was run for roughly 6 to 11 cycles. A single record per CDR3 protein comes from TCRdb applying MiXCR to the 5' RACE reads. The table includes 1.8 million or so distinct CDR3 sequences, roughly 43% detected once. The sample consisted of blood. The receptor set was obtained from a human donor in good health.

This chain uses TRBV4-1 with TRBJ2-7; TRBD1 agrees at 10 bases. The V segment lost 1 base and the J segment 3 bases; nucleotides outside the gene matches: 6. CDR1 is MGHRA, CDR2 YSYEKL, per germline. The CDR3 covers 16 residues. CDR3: CASSQGFRDRGYEQYF. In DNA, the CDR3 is TGCGCCAGCAGCCAAGGGTTCCGGGACAGGGGCTACGAGCAGTACTTC.

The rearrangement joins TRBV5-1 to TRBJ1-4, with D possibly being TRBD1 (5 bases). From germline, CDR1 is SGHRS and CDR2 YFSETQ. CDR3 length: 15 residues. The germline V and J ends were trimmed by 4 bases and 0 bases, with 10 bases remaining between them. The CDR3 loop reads CASSGGAATNEKLFF. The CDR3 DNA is TGCGCCAGCAGCGGAGGGGCAGCAACTAATGAAAAACTGTTTTTT.

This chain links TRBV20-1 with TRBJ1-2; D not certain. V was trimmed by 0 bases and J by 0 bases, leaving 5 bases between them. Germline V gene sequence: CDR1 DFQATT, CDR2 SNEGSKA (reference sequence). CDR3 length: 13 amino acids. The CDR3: CSARDHANYGYTF. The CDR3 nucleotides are TGCAGTGCTAGAGACCACGCTAACTATGGCTACACCTTC.

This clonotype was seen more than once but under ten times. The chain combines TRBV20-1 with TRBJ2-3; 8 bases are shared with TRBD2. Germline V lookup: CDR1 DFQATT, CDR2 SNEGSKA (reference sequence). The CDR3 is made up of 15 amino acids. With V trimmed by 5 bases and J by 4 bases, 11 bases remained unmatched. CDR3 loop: CSASSGGGPPDTQYF. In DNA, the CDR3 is TGCAGTGCTTCCTCCGGGGGGGGCCCACCAGATACGCAGTATTTT.

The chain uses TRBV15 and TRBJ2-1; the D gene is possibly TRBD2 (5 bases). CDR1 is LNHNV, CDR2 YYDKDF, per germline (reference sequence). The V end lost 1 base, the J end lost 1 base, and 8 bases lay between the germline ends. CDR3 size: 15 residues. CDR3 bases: TGTGCCACCAGCAGAGGCGAGGGTTCCTACAATGAGCAGTTCTTC. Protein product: CATSRGEGSYNEQFF. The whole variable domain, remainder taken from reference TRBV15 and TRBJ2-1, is DAMVIQNPRYQVTQFGKPVTLSCSQTLNHNVMYWYQQKSSQAPKLLFHYYDKDFNNEADTPDNFQSRRPNTSFCFLDIRSPGLGDTAMYLCATSRGEGSYNEQFFGPGTRLTVL.

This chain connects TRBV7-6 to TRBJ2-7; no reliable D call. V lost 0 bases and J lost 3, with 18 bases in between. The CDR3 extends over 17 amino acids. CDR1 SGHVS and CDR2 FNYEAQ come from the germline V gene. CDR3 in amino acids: CASSLALGYSPDYEQYF. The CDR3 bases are TGTGCCAGCAGCTTAGCGTTGGGTTACAGCCCGGACTACGAGCAGTACTTC. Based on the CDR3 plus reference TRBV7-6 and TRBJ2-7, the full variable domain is GAGVSQSPRYKVTKRGQDVALRCDPISGHVSLYWYRQALGQGPEFLTYFNYEAQQDKSGLPNDRFSAERPEGSISTLTIQRTEQRDSAMYRCASSLALGYSPDYEQYFGPGTRLTVT.

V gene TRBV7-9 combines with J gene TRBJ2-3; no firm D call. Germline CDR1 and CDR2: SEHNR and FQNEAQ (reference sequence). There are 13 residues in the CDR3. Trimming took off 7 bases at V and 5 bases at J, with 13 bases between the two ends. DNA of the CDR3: TGTGCCAGCACCTTGACCAGACGAGATACGCAGTATTTT. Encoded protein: CASTLTRRDTQYF.

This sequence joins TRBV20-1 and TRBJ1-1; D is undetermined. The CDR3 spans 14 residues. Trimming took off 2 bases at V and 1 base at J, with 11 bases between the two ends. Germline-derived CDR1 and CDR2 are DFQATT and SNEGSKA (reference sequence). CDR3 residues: CSARIRTSNTEAFF. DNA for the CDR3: TGCAGTGCTAGAATCCGAACATCGAACACTGAAGCTTTCTTT.

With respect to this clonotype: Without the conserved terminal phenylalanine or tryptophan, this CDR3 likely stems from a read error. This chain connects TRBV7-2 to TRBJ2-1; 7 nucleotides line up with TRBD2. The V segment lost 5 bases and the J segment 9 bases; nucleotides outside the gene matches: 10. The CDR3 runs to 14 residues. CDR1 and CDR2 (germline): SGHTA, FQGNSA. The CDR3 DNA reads TGTGCCAGCAGCCCGCGGACTAGTTACGGTGAGCAGTTCTTA. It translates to CASSPRTSYGEQFL.

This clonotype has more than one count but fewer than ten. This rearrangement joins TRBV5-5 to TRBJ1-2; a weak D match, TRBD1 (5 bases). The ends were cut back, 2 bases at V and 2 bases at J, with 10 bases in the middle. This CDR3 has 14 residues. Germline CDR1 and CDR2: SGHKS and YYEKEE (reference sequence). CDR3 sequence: CASSFGATNYGYTF. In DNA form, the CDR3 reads TGTGCCAGCAGCTTCGGGGCCACCAACTATGGCTACACCTTC.

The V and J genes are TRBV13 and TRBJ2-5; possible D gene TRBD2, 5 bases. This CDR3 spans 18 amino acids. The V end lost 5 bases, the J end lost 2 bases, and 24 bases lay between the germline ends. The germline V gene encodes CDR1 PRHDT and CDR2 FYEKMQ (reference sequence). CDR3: CASSTSGNKAPRQETQYF. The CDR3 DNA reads TGTGCCAGCAGCACTAGTGGGAACAAGGCCCCCCGTCAAGAGACCCAGTACTTC.

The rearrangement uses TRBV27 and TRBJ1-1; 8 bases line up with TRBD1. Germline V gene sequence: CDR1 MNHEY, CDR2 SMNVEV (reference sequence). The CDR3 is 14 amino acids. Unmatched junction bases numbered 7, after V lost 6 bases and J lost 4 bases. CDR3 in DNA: TGTGCCAGCAGCCCGACAGGGGCCCCCACTGAAGCTTTCTTT. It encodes CASSPTGAPTEAFF.

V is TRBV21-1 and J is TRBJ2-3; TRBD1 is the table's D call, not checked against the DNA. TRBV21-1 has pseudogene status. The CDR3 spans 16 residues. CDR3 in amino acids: CASKAIDPGACDTQYF. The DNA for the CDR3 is TGTGCCAGTAAAGCAATCGATCCAGGGGCGTGTGATACGCAGTATTTT.

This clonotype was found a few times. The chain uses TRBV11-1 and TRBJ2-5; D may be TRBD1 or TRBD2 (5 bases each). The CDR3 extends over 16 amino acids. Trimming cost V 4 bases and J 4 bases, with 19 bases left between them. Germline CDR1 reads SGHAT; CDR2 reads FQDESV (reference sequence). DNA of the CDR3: TGTGCCAGCAGCTCCCCGGGGCAGGGCCTGGGAGAGACCCAGTACTTC. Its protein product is CASSSPGQGLGETQYF.

The CDR3 protein is CATSIRLVINEQFF. DNA of the CDR3: TGTGCCACCAGCATCAGACTAGTAATAAATGAGCAGTTCTTC. This rearrangement joins TRBV15 to TRBJ2-1, with a weak D call TRBD2 (6 bases). V was clipped by 4 bases and J by 7 bases, with 14 bases between them. CDR1 is LNHNV and CDR2 is YYDKDF in the germline V gene (reference sequence). There are 14 residues in the CDR3.

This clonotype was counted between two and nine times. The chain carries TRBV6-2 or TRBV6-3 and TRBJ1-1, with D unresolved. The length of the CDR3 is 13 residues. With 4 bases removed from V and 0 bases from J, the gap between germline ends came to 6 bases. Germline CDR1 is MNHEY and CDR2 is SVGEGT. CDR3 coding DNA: TGTGCCAGCAGTTTTAAGTTGAACACTGAAGCTTTCTTT. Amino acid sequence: CASSFKLNTEAFF.

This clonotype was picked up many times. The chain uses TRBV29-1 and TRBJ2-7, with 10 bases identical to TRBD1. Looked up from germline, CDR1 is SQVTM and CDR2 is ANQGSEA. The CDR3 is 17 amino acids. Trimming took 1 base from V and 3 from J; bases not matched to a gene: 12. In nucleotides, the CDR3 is TGCAGCGTTGAAGGGTCAGAAGGGACAGGGGTGAACTACGAGCAGTACTTC. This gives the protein CSVEGSEGTGVNYEQYF.

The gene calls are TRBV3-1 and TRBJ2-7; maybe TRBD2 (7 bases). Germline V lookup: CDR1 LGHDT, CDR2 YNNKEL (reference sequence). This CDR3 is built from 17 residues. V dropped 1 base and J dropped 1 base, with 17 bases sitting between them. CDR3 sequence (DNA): TGTGCCAGCAGCCAAGTGACGGGCGGGGGCGCGTCCTACGAGCAGTACTTC. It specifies CASSQVTGGGASYEQYF.